This TCR beta chain was obtained from a study of early T cells in non-severe SARS-CoV-2 infection. Unique molecular identifier tags were affixed to discrete cDNA molecules. One entry per CDR3 protein results from TCRdb running MiXCR on the 5' RACE reads. This sample has more than 65,000 distinct CDR3 sequences, with 9.5% to 15% found just once. V gave up 6 bases and J gave up 2 bases, with 10 bases separating them. The CDR3 totals 12 residues. CDR1 is SQVTM and CDR2 is ANQGSEA in the germline V gene. In this sample, this clonotype turned up a few times. The V call is TRBV29-1, the J call TRBJ1-2; unclear D gene. The TCR was taken from an adult who was a healthcare worker with PCR-confirmed SARS-CoV-2 infection or an uninfected control (not recorded which). Sequenced: whole blood. Here the CDR3 DNA reads TGCAGCGTGCGGCAGGACAACTATGGCTACACCTTC. Its translation: CSVRQDNYGYTF.